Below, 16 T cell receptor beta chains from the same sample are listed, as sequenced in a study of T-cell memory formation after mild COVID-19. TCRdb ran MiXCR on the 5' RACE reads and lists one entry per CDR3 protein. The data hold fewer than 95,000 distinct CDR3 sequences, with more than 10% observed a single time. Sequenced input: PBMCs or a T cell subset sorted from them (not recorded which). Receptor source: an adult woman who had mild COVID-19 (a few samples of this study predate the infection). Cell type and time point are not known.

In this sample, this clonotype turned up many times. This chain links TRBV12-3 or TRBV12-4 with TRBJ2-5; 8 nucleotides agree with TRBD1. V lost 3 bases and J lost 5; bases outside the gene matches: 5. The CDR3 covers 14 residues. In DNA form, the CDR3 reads TGTGCCAGCAGTTTTCTTACAGGGGGGGAGACCCAGTACTTC. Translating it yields CASSFLTGGETQYF.

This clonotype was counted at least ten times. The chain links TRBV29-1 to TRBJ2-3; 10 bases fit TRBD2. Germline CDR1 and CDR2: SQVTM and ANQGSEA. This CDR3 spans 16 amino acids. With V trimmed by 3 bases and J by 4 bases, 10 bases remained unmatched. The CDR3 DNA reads TGCAGCGTTGAGGGCGCTAGCGGGAGTTCCGCAGATACGCAGTATTTT. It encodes CSVEGASGSSADTQYF.

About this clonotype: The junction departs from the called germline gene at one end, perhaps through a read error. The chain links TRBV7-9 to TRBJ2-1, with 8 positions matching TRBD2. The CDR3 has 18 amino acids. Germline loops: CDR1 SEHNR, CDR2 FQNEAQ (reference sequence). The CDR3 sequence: CASSAAGLEGFGYSEQFF. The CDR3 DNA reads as TGTGCCAGCAGCGCTGCGGGACTAGAAGGTTTCGGCTACAGTGAGCAGTTCTTC.

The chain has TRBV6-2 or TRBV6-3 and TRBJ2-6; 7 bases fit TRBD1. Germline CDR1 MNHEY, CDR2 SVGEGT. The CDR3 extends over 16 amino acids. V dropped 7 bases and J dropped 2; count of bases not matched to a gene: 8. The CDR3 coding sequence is TGTGCCAGCACCAATGACAGGGTGGCTGGGGCCAACGTCCTGACTTTC. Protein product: CASTNDRVAGANVLTF.

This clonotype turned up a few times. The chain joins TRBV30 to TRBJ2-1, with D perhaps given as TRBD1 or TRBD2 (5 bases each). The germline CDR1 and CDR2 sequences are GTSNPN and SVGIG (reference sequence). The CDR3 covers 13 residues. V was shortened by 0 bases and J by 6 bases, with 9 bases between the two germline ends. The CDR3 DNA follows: TGTGCCTGGAGTGTCTGGGGGAGCAATGAGCAGTTCTTC. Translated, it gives CAWSVWGSNEQFF.

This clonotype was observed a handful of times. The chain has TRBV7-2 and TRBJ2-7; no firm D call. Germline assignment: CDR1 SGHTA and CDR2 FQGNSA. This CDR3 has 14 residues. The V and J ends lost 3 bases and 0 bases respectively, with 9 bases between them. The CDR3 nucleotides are TGTGCCAGCAGCTTCGTGACGGACTCCTACGAGCAGTACTTC. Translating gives CASSFVTDSYEQYF.

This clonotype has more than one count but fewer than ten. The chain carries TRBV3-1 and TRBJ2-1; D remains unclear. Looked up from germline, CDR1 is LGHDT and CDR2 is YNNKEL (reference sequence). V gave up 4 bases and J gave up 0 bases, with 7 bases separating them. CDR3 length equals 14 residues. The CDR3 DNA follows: TGTGCCAGCAGCCGGTTGAGCTCCTACAATGAGCAGTTCTTC. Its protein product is CASSRLSSYNEQFF.

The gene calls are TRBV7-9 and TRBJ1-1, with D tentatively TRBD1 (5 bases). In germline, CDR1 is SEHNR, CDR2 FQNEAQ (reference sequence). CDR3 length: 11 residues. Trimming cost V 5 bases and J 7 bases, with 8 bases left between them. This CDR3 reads CASSQGFEAFF. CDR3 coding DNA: TGTGCCAGCAGCCAGGGATTTGAAGCTTTCTTT. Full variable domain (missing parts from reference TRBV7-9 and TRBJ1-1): DTGVSQNPRHKITKRGQNVTFRCDPISEHNRLYWYRQTLGQGPEFLTYFQNEAQLEKSRLLSDRFSAERPKGSFSTLEIQRTEQGDSAMYLCASSQGFEAFFGQGTRLTVV.

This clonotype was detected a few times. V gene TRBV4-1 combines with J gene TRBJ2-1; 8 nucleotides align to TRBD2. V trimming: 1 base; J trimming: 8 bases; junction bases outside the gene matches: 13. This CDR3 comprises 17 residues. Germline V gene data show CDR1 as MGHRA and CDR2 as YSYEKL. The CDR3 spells CASSQGRGTSVGDEQFF. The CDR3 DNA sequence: TGCGCCAGCAGCCAAGGAAGGGGGACTAGTGTCGGCGATGAGCAGTTCTTC.

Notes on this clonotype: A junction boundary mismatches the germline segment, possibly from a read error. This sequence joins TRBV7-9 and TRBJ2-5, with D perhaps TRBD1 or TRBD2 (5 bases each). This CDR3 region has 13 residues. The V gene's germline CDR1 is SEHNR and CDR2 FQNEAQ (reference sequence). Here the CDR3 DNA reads TGTGCCAGCAGCCTAGGGACGGAAGAGACCCATACGTTC. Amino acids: CASSLGTEETHTF.

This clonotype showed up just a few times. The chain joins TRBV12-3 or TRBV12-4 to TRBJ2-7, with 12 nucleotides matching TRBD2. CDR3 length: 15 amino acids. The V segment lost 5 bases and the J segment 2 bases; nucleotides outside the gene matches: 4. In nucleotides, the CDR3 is TGTGCCAGCAGTGAACTAGCGGGGGGCGCCTACGAGCAGTACTTC. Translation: CASSELAGGAYEQYF.

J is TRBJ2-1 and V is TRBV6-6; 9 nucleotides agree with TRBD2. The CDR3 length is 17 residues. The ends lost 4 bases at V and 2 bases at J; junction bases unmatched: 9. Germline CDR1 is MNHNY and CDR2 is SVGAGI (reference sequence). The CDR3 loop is CASSLAGAPGPYNEQFF. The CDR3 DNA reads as TGTGCCAGCAGTTTAGCGGGGGCGCCGGGCCCCTACAATGAGCAGTTCTTC.

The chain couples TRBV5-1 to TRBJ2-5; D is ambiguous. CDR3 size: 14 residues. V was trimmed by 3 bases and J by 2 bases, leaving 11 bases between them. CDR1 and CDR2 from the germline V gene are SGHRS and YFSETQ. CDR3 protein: CASSSPSIQETQYF. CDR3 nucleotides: TGCGCCAGCAGCTCTCCTTCAATACAAGAGACCCAGTACTTC.

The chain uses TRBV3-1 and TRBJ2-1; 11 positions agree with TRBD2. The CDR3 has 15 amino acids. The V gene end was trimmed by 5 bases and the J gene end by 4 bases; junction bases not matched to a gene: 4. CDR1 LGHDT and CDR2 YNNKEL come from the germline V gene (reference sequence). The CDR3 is CASSAPSGRYNEQFF. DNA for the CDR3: TGTGCCAGCAGCGCCCCTAGCGGGAGGTACAATGAGCAGTTCTTC.

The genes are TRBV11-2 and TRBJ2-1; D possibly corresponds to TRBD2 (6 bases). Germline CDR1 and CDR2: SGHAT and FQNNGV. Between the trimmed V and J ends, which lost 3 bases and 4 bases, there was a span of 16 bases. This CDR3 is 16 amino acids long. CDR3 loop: CASSLFYREEYNEQFF. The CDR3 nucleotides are TGTGCCAGCAGCTTGTTTTATAGGGAGGAGTACAATGAGCAGTTCTTC.

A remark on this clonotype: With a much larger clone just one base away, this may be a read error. CDR3 sequence: CIVRTGSHEQYF. The CDR3 DNA sequence: TGCATCGTCCGGACAGGGTCTCACGAGCAGTACTTC. V and J are TRBV29-1 and TRBJ2-7; 8 bases are shared with TRBD1. The CDR3 is made up of 12 amino acids. The germline V gene encodes CDR1 SQVTM and CDR2 ANQGSEA.